Shown below are 22 T cell receptor beta chains from a single sample sequenced in a study of response to subunit inactivated influenza vaccine. TCRdb used MiXCR to reprocess the RT-PCR reads, holding one entry per CDR3 protein. The sample has 650,000 to 700,000 distinct CDR3 sequences, 15% to 19% seen once; the top ten hold roughly 12%. This specimen consisted of PBMCs from blood, obtained 12 days after vaccination. The receptor source for this set is a man aged 50 to 59 who received an inactivated influenza vaccine.

V is TRBV3-1 and J is TRBJ2-1; 10 positions match TRBD1. The trim removed 4 bases at V and 7 bases at J, leaving 7 bases unmatched. Germline lookup yields CDR1 LGHDT and CDR2 YNNKEL (reference sequence). CDR3 length equals 15 residues. CDR3 protein: CASSLGTGDLNEQFF. CDR3 DNA: TGTGCCAGCAGCCTCGGGACAGGGGATCTAAATGAGCAGTTCTTC.

This clonotype was picked up a small number of times. The genes are TRBV7-2 and TRBJ2-5; D is uncertain. V lost 4 bases and J lost 5, with 11 bases in between. The CDR3 spans 13 residues. CDR1 is SGHTA, CDR2 FQGNSA, per germline. CDR3 sequence reads: CASSWKESETQYF. As DNA, the CDR3 is TGTGCCAGCAGCTGGAAGGAGTCCGAGACCCAGTACTTC.

The chain joins TRBV12-3 or TRBV12-4 to TRBJ2-1; 8 bases fit TRBD2. V lost 2 bases to trimming and J lost 2 bases; unmatched junction nucleotides: 14. The CDR3 is 19 residues long. This CDR3 is CASSLSPLPAGDTYNEQFF. CDR3 bases: TGTGCCAGCAGTTTATCACCTCTCCCAGCGGGGGATACCTACAATGAGCAGTTCTTC.

The chain is built from TRBV28 and TRBJ2-3, with 13 positions matching TRBD2. The CDR3 extends over 19 amino acids. V lost 5 bases to trimming and J lost 1 base; unmatched junction nucleotides: 12. Germline V gene lookup returns CDR1 MDHEN and CDR2 SYDVKM. The CDR3 DNA follows: TGTGCCAGCAGTGTCCCTTTGCCGGGACTAGCGGGGCGCACAGATACGCAGTATTTT. Residues: CASSVPLPGLAGRTDTQYF.

This clonotype showed up just a few times. This chain joins TRBV28 and TRBJ2-7; TRBD1 matches 10 bases. CDR1 is MDHEN, CDR2 SYDVKM, per germline. CDR3 size: 14 residues. The junction had 6 bases not matched to a gene; V was cut back by 6 bases and J by 4 bases. CDR3 DNA sequence: TGTGCCAGCAGGGGGACAGGGGTTGGGTACGAGCAGTACTTC. Protein: CASRGTGVGYEQYF. Full variable domain (rest looked up from reference TRBV28 and TRBJ2-7): DVKVTQSSRYLVKRTGEKVFLECVQDMDHENMFWYRQDPGLGLRLIYFSYDVKMKEKGDIPEGYSVSREKKERFSLILESASTNQTSMYLCASRGTGVGYEQYFGPGTRLTVT.

The chain links TRBV21-1 to TRBJ2-7; TRBD2 is the table's D call and was not checked against the DNA. TRBV21-1 has pseudogene status. CDR3 length: 16 residues. CDR3 nucleotide sequence: TGTGCCAGCAGCAAAGCGGATAGCGGGTTCTCCTACGAGCAGTACTTC. This codes for CASSKADSGFSYEQYF.

This clonotype was counted between two and nine times. The chain links TRBV14 to TRBJ2-1, with TRBD2 matching 9 bases. The CDR3 is 15 amino acids. Germline V gene lookup returns CDR1 SGHDN and CDR2 FVKESK. J was trimmed by 6 bases and V by 7 bases; bases with no gene match: 10. The CDR3, as DNA: TGTGCCAGCACCCTCGCAGGTAGCGGGAGCAATGAGCAGTTCTTC. Its translation: CASTLAGSGSNEQFF.

In this sample, this clonotype turned up many times. This rearrangement joins TRBV29-1 to TRBJ1-4; a weak D match, TRBD1 (6 bases). In germline, CDR1 is SQVTM, CDR2 ANQGSEA. CDR3 length: 14 amino acids. V lost 2 bases and J 8 bases, leaving 15 bases between the germline ends. The CDR3 reads CSVELKGVEEKLFF. The CDR3 coding sequence is TGCAGCGTTGAATTAAAGGGGGTAGAGGAAAAACTGTTTTTT.

This clonotype was counted at least ten times. V gene TRBV20-1 combines with J gene TRBJ1-2, with D unresolved. The CDR3 spans 12 residues. CDR1 and CDR2 (germline): DFQATT, SNEGSKA (reference sequence). V was cut by 3 bases and J by 8 bases, with 13 bases left in between. The CDR3 nucleotides read TGCAGTGCTAGTGGTACCAGTACAGGCTACACCTTC. Translation gives CSASGTSTGYTF.

This clonotype has only a few counts. The chain carries TRBV3-1 and TRBJ1-1, with 7 nucleotides matching TRBD1. The trim removed 4 bases at V and 1 base at J, leaving 3 bases unmatched. The CDR3 consists of 14 residues. Germline loops: CDR1 LGHDT, CDR2 YNNKEL (reference sequence). CDR3 DNA sequence: TGTGCCAGCAGCCGGGAGGGGGCGAACACTGAAGCTTTCTTT. Translation gives CASSREGANTEAFF.

This clonotype was picked up a small number of times. This rearrangement joins TRBV5-1 to TRBJ2-3; 7 bases are a match to TRBD2. From germline, CDR1 is SGHRS and CDR2 YFSETQ. This CDR3 comprises 15 residues. V was clipped by 3 bases and J by 4 bases; unmatched bases: 8. CDR3 protein: CASSSGRGRADTQYF. Here the CDR3 DNA reads TGCGCCAGCAGCTCAGGACGGGGGAGGGCAGATACGCAGTATTTT.

The table lists this clonotype with a few counts. This chain connects TRBV11-2 to TRBJ2-7, with a weak D call TRBD1 (6 bases). Trimming took 2 bases from V and 1 from J, leaving 15 bases between them. The germline gives CDR1 SGHAT, CDR2 FQNNGV. The CDR3 covers 16 residues. CDR3 sequence (DNA): TGTGCCAGCAGCTTACTCCCGGGACAACCTTCCTACGAGCAGTACTTC. Translation: CASSLLPGQPSYEQYF.

This clonotype was counted ten times or more. The V and J genes are TRBV5-1 and TRBJ2-4, with a tentative D call TRBD1 (5 bases). Trimming removed 2 bases at V and 5 bases at J, with 8 bases between. Germline values: CDR1 SGHRS, CDR2 YFSETQ. The CDR3 totals 13 residues. The CDR3 loop is CASSLTRENIQYF. The CDR3 region has the DNA TGCGCCAGCAGCTTAACCAGGGAAAACATTCAGTACTTC. Full variable domain (outside the CDR3, taken from reference TRBV5-1 and TRBJ2-4): KAGVTQTPRYLIKTRGQQVTLSCSPISGHRSVSWYQQTPGQGLQFLFEYFSETQRNKGNFPGRFSGRQFSNSRSEMNVSTLELGDSALYLCASSLTRENIQYFGAGTRLSVL.

The chain has TRBV12-3 or TRBV12-4 and TRBJ1-2; TRBD1 might be the D (5 bases). Between the trimmed V and J ends, which lost 7 bases and 3 bases, there was a span of 15 bases. The length of the CDR3 is 14 residues. The CDR3 spells CASTTGHADYGYTF. The CDR3 DNA is TGTGCCAGCACCACTGGACACGCGGACTATGGCTACACCTTC.

J is TRBJ2-7 and V is TRBV27; possibly TRBD1 or TRBD2 for D (5 bases each). Germline CDR1 reads MNHEY; CDR2 reads SMNVEV (reference sequence). The CDR3 covers 13 residues. Trimming took off 3 bases at V and 5 bases at J, with 11 bases between the two ends. The DNA of the CDR3 is TGTGCCAGCAGTTTGGGGGAGCTAGACGAGCAGTACTTC. Encoded protein: CASSLGELDEQYF.

This clonotype has ten or more counts. This rearrangement joins TRBV4-2 to TRBJ2-1; D perhaps matches TRBD1 (6 bases). V was pared by 0 bases and J by 14 bases, with 11 bases between. The CDR3 loop spans 12 amino acids. Germline V gives CDR1 LGHNA, CDR2 YNFKEQ. Here the CDR3 reads CASSQEWGREFF. DNA for the CDR3: TGTGCCAGCAGCCAAGAATGGGGGCGGGAGTTCTTC.

This clonotype was counted a few times. V usage is TRBV24-1 and J usage is TRBJ2-3; 7 nucleotides align to TRBD2. Germline V gene data show CDR1 as KGHDR and CDR2 as SFDVKD. The CDR3 totals 20 residues. The V gene end was trimmed by 0 bases and the J gene end by 0 bases; junction bases not matched to a gene: 14. The CDR3 nucleotides read TGTGCCACCAGTGATTTGCCCGACTCGATCGAGCGGGGAAGCACAGATACGCAGTATTTT. Translated: CATSDLPDSIERGSTDTQYF.

The chain joins TRBV6-5 to TRBJ2-7, with D maybe TRBD2 (6 bases). Germline loops: CDR1 MNHEY, CDR2 SVGAGI. With 1 base removed from V and 3 bases from J, the gap between germline ends came to 19 bases. The CDR3 has 17 amino acids. This CDR3 is CASSYYTWDSELYEQYF. In DNA form, the CDR3 reads TGTGCCAGCAGTTACTACACTTGGGACTCCGAGCTCTACGAGCAGTACTTC.

V gene TRBV27 combines with J gene TRBJ2-5, with TRBD2 identical over 7 bases. Trimming removed 5 bases from V and 2 bases from J; junction bases left unmatched: 5. This CDR3 region has 14 residues. Germline V lookup: CDR1 MNHEY, CDR2 SMNVEV (reference sequence). The DNA of the CDR3 is TGTGCCAGCAGTCACCTAGCGGAACAAGAGACCCAGTACTTC. As protein: CASSHLAEQETQYF.

This clonotype showed up just a few times. The V call is TRBV4-1, the J call TRBJ2-3, with 7 bases fitting TRBD2. Germline V gene sequence: CDR1 MGHRA, CDR2 YSYEKL. The CDR3 extends over 18 amino acids. The junction had 9 bases not matched to a gene; V was cut back by 0 bases and J by 0 bases. Here the CDR3 reads CASSQEGLGRGSTDTQYF. The CDR3 DNA reads as TGCGCCAGCAGCCAAGAAGGATTAGGGCGGGGGAGCACAGATACGCAGTATTTT.

The chain combines TRBV7-8 with TRBJ2-2; D is unclear. The germline CDR1 and CDR2 sequences are SGHVS and FQNEAQ. The CDR3 extends over 14 amino acids. Trimming removed 6 bases from V and 6 bases from J, with 14 bases in between. The CDR3 DNA reads as TGTGCCAGCAGATCCCCGACGGATTCCGGGGAGCTGTTTTTT. The encoded protein is CASRSPTDSGELFF.

This clonotype has ten or more counts. This chain uses TRBV12-3 or TRBV12-4 with TRBJ1-1, with D hard to call. The V and J ends lost 7 bases and 3 bases respectively, with 18 bases between them. This CDR3 contains 15 residues. In DNA, the CDR3 is TGTGCCAGCACGCGGCCCAGGACGTTGTACACTGAAGCTTTCTTT. It translates to CASTRPRTLYTEAFF.